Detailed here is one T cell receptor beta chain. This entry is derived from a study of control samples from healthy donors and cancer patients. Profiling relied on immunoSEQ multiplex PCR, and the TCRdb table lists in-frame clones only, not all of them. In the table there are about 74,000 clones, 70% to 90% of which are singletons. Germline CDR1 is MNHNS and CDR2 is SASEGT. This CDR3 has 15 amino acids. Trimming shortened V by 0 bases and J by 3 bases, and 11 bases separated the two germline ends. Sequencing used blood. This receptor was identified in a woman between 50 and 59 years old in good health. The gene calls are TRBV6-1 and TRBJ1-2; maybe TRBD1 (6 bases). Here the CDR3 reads CASSEAGGAYYGYTF. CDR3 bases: TGTGCCAGCAGTGAAGCAGGGGGTGCCTACTATGGCTACACCTTC.